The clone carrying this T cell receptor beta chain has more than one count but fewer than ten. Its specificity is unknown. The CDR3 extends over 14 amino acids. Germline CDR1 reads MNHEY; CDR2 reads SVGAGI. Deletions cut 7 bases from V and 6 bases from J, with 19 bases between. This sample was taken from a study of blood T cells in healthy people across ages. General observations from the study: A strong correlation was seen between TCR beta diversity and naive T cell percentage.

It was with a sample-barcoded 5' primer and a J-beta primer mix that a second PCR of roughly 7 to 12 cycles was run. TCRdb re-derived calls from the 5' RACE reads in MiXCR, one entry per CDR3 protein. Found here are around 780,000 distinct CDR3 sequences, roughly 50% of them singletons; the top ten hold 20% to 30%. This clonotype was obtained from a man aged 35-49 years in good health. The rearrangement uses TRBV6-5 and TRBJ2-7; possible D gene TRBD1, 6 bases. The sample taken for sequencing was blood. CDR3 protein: CASTLAGALGEQYF. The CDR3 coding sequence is TGTGCCAGCACCCTGGCAGGGGCCCTTGGCGAGCAGTACTTC.